This TCR beta chain was observed in a study of cytomegalovirus exposure and HLA in healthy donors. Vbeta (60) and Jbeta (13) primers were used in the PCR. The method was immunoSEQ multiplex PCR; TCRdb's version includes in-frame clones alone and lacks a portion of them. The sample contains 130,000 to 150,000 clones, 60% to 80% of which appear only once. Germline-derived CDR1 and CDR2 are SNHLY and FYNNEI. The V and J ends lost 4 bases and 4 bases, in that order; junction bases with no gene match: 14. The CDR3 consists of 17 residues. Material for sequencing was PBMCs. V is TRBV2 and J is TRBJ1-2; 8 nucleotides align to TRBD1. The origin of this receptor is a woman aged 25-40 years in good health and CMV-seronegative. In nucleotides, the CDR3 is TGTGCCAGCAGTGGCTTGGCGCAGGGGGCGGGTAGCTATGGCTACACCTTC. Translation gives CASSGLAQGAGSYGYTF.